A single T cell receptor (beta chain) is shown here with its context. Original processing notes: Amplifying reference gene primers gave estimates of nucleated cell counts. Produced via immunoSEQ multiplex PCR; TCRdb's table is partial and in-frame only. V and J calls and clone size are as listed in that table; D and trimming were resolved from the DNA. The sample contains 240,000 or so clones, 70% to 90% of which appear only once. The data were taken from a study of blood T cell repertoires in COVID-19. Study at large: Sites across the United States, Italy and Spain contributed samples from acute and convalescent COVID-19. In each case, the material was cDNA or gDNA derived from T cells, B-cell-depleted T cells, or PBMCs.

The clonotype comes from a woman aged 40 to 49 with acute COVID-19. Material for sequencing was PBMCs or T cells enriched from blood (not recorded which).

CDR3 amino acids: CAISKRQDLISTAFF. The CDR3 DNA is TGTGCCATCAGTAAGCGACAGGACCTGATTTCTACAGCTTTCTTT. J is TRBJ1-1 and V is TRBV10-3; TRBD1 might be the D (6 bases). CDR3 size: 15 residues. The V end was cut by 5 bases, the J end by 10 bases, with 23 bases between. Germline CDR1 and CDR2: ENHRY and SYGVKD.